This T cell receptor (beta chain) was recovered during a study of T cell responses to AZD1222 COVID-19 vaccine. Study-level findings and limits: Along spike, vaccine-associated CD4 TCRs were found throughout, with dominance at 160-218 and 743-854. A reported finding is that nearly half of spike-specific TCRs target unmutated variant regions. Recipients of two AZD1222 doses showed rising Spike-specific TCR breadth and depth.

Points on this clone: Its target is unknown.

The CDR3 spans 13 residues. V was shortened by 6 bases and J by 13 bases, with 20 bases between the two germline ends. The V gene's germline CDR1 is MDHEN and CDR2 SYDVKM. Profiling relied on immunoSEQ multiplex PCR, and the TCRdb table lists in-frame clones only, not all of them. The top ten clones hold approximately 4.8% of a sample with more than 110,000 clones, roughly 92% of them seen once. The sample consisted of peripheral blood, taken on day 0 of AZD1222 vaccination. The clonotype comes from an adult in good health. This chain joins TRBV28 and TRBJ2-3; no clear D. DNA of the CDR3: TGTGCCAGCAGACCTGCACAGAAGACCGAGGAGTATTTT. It encodes CASRPAQKTEEYF.